This TCR beta chain was recorded in a study of response to subunit inactivated influenza vaccine. Study-level points and caveats: The authors proposed limited new T cell recruitment per seasonal influenza vaccination.

Using its own MiXCR run on the RT-PCR reads, TCRdb lists one record per CDR3 protein. Of around 540,000 distinct CDR3 sequences listed, about an eighth were seen once; the top ten hold 10%. The table lists this clonotype with many counts. Its matching antigen is unknown. V lost 4 bases and J 6 bases, leaving 9 bases between the germline ends. The CDR3 totals 12 residues. The V gene's germline CDR1 is SGHKS and CDR2 YYEKEE (reference sequence). The chain joins TRBV5-5 to TRBJ2-3; D gene ambiguous. This material consisted of PBMCs from blood, taken on the day of vaccination. This TCR derives from a man aged 50-60 years who received an inactivated influenza vaccine. In nucleotides, the CDR3 is TGTGCCAGCAGCCTTACCCAGGATACGCAGTATTTT. Protein sequence: CASSLTQDTQYF.